Below are 26 T cell receptor beta chains sequenced from a single sample in a study of CXCR3-negative and CXCR3-positive naive CD8 T cells. Preparation of TRB cDNA libraries relied on 5' RACE carrying UMI labels. Following a re-call of the 5' RACE reads, TCRdb has one entry per CDR3 protein and lacks DNA. Recorded for this sample: some 130,000 distinct CDR3 sequences. Sequenced material: naive CXCR3- CD8+ T cells from blood. The sample's subset: CD45RO-CCR7+CD27+CD95- naive CD8+ T cells lacking CXCR3 (TNR3-). The receptors here all came from a human donor in good health. Some clones in this sample may be carry-over from other donors' samples.

The rearrangement links TRBV10-2 to TRBJ2-2; TCRdb indicates TRBD2, and absent DNA this call remains unverified. The germline V gene has CDR1 WSHSY and CDR2 SAAADI. This CDR3 contains 18 residues. This chain's CDR3 is CASSEFRLAGIDTGELFF.

J is TRBJ2-7 and V is TRBV15. CDR1 is LNHNV and CDR2 is YYDKDF in the germline V gene (reference sequence). This CDR3 has 14 residues. The CDR3 reads CATSRDGFSYEQYF.

The chain carries TRBV7-2 and TRBJ2-7; TCRdb reports TRBD1, a call that lacks DNA to check it against. Germline V CDR1 and CDR2: SGHTA, FQGNSA. The CDR3 runs to 13 residues. The CDR3 spells CASSLYQGDEQYF.

The chain employs TRBV28 and TRBJ2-1; TCRdb selects TRBD1, and the lack of DNA leaves this call unchecked. The germline CDR1 and CDR2 sequences are MDHEN and SYDVKM. The CDR3 totals 19 residues. CDR3 sequence reads: CASSLGRPEAAKRYNEQFF. Full variable domain (outside the CDR3, taken from reference TRBV28 and TRBJ2-1): DVKVTQSSRYLVKRTGEKVFLECVQDMDHENMFWYRQDPGLGLRLIYFSYDVKMKEKGDIPEGYSVSREKKERFSLILESASTNQTSMYLCASSLGRPEAAKRYNEQFFGPGTRLTVL.

This rearrangement joins TRBV9 to TRBJ2-6; there is no DNA to check the TCRdb D call of TRBD1. Looked up from germline, CDR1 is SGDLS and CDR2 is YYNGEE. This CDR3 has 16 residues. CDR3 amino acids: CASSVDDRAGANVLTF.

V gene TRBV5-1 combines with J gene TRBJ2-2. Germline values: CDR1 SGHRS, CDR2 YFSETQ. The CDR3 loop spans 15 amino acids. CDR3 sequence reads: CASSYGGTNTGELFF.

The chain employs TRBV7-9 and TRBJ2-2; TCRdb's D call, TRBD2, is unchecked because there is no DNA. Germline V lookup: CDR1 SEHNR, CDR2 FQNEAQ (reference sequence). This CDR3 has 16 amino acids. CDR3 sequence reads: CASSLALGLQVGELFF.

This sequence joins TRBV5-6 and TRBJ2-5; no DNA is available, so the TRBD1 call from TCRdb remains unchecked. The CDR3 spans 14 residues. Germline CDR1 and CDR2: SGHDT and YYEEEE. CDR3 sequence reads: CASSSWGDWETQYF.

This rearrangement joins TRBV7-2 to TRBJ1-1. The CDR3 is 12 amino acids. CDR1 SGHTA and CDR2 FQGNSA come from the germline V gene. CDR3: CASSLVSGEAFF. Variable domain in full (rest from reference TRBV7-2 and TRBJ1-1): GAGVSQSPSNKVTEKGKDVELRCDPISGHTALYWYRQSLGQGLEFLIYFQGNSAPDKSGLPSDRFSAERTGGSVSTLTIQRTQQEDSAVYLCASSLVSGEAFFGQGTRLTVV.

This CDR3 is CASSRGAGVGTEQFF. The chain links TRBV7-6 to TRBJ2-1; no DNA is available, so the TRBD2 call from TCRdb remains unchecked. This CDR3 comprises 15 residues. Germline V lookup: CDR1 SGHVS, CDR2 FNYEAQ.

This chain connects TRBV19 to TRBJ2-5; TCRdb proposes TRBD1, but this gene call is untestable without DNA. This CDR3 comprises 14 residues. Germline CDR1 is LNHDA and CDR2 is SQIVND (reference sequence). The CDR3 protein is CASSILGREETQYF.

The chain employs TRBV7-9 and TRBJ2-7; TCRdb names TRBD1, which stays unverified in the absence of DNA. CDR3 length: 14 amino acids. Looked up from germline, CDR1 is SEHNR and CDR2 is FQNEAQ (reference sequence). The CDR3 spells CASSSMQGAREQYF.

J is TRBJ2-7 and V is TRBV6-6; absent DNA, TCRdb's TRBD2 call cannot be checked. This CDR3 is 12 amino acids long. Germline CDR1 reads MNHNY; CDR2 reads SVGAGI (reference sequence). CDR3 in amino acids: CASSIGSYEQYF.

The CDR3 region is CASSPLSPLYATNEKLFF. The gene calls are TRBV5-1 and TRBJ1-4. The CDR3 totals 18 residues. CDR1 is SGHRS and CDR2 is YFSETQ in the germline V gene. Together with reference TRBV5-1 and TRBJ1-4, the CDR3 gives the full variable domain: KAGVTQTPRYLIKTRGQQVTLSCSPISGHRSVSWYQQTPGQGLQFLFEYFSETQRNKGNFPGRFSGRQFSNSRSEMNVSTLELGDSALYLCASSPLSPLYATNEKLFFGSGTQLSVL.

The chain couples TRBV20-1 to TRBJ2-5; the D call of TRBD1 rests on TCRdb alone, since no DNA is present to check it. Germline V gene lookup returns CDR1 DFQATT and CDR2 SNEGSKA (reference sequence). The CDR3 runs to 13 residues. CDR3 sequence: CSARDRGWETQYF.

The chain carries TRBV27 and TRBJ2-1. The length of the CDR3 is 14 residues. Germline loops: CDR1 MNHEY, CDR2 SMNVEV (reference sequence). The CDR3 sequence: CASSFLGLNNEQFF.

The V call is TRBV2, the J call TRBJ1-4. The germline V gene has CDR1 SNHLY and CDR2 FYNNEI. This CDR3 contains 15 residues. The CDR3 protein is CASSEWEGRSGKLFF.

V gene TRBV7-9 combines with J gene TRBJ2-5; TCRdb calls TRBD2, which cannot be checked without DNA. This CDR3 spans 14 amino acids. Germline V gene data show CDR1 as SEHNR and CDR2 as FQNEAQ (reference sequence). The CDR3 region is CASSPGLAEGTQYF.

The V and J genes are TRBV28 and TRBJ2-5; lacking DNA, the TRBD1 call made by TCRdb goes unchecked. CDR1 and CDR2 (germline): MDHEN, SYDVKM. The CDR3 is made up of 15 amino acids. CDR3 region: CASEGDRGLGETQYF.

The chain joins TRBV12-3 or TRBV12-4 to TRBJ1-5. CDR3 length: 16 amino acids. Here the CDR3 reads CASSLGGVNSNQPQHF.

This chain joins TRBV5-5 and TRBJ2-5; TCRdb returns TRBD1, unconfirmable since there is no DNA. Per the germline V gene, CDR1 is SGHKS and CDR2 is YYEKEE (reference sequence). The CDR3 loop spans 14 amino acids. The CDR3 is CASSSWTVQETQYF. Together with reference TRBV5-5 and TRBJ2-5, the CDR3 gives the full variable domain: DAGVTQSPTHLIKTRGQQVTLRCSPISGHKSVSWYQQVLGQGPQFIFQYYEKEERGRGNFPDRFSARQFPNYSSELNVNALLLGDSALYLCASSSWTVQETQYFGPGTRLLVL.

V is TRBV29-1 and J is TRBJ2-2. CDR1 SQVTM and CDR2 ANQGSEA come from the germline V gene. This CDR3 comprises 13 residues. The chain's CDR3 is CSVEKANTGELFF.

The chain has TRBV4-2 and TRBJ2-7; TCRdb selects TRBD1, and the lack of DNA leaves this call unchecked. The CDR3 is made up of 14 amino acids. The germline CDR1 and CDR2 sequences are LGHNA and YNFKEQ. The CDR3 sequence: CASSRGQFSYEQYF.

The chain links TRBV20-1 to TRBJ2-7; checking the TCRdb D call of TRBD2 is not possible without DNA. The CDR3 has 13 residues. The germline V gene encodes CDR1 DFQATT and CDR2 SNEGSKA (reference sequence). The CDR3 sequence: CSYRTSGTYEQYF.

The V and J genes are TRBV9 and TRBJ1-1; TCRdb returns TRBD1, unconfirmable since there is no DNA. The CDR3 length is 15 residues. From germline, CDR1 is SGDLS and CDR2 YYNGEE. The CDR3 here is CASSVWGTGNTEAFF. Full variable domain (remainder filled in from reference TRBV9 and TRBJ1-1): DSGVTQTPKHLITATGQRVTLRCSPRSGDLSVYWYQQSLDQGLQFLIQYYNGEERAKGNILERFSAQQFPDLHSELNLSSLELGDSALYFCASSVWGTGNTEAFFGQGTRLTVV.

J is TRBJ2-5 and V is TRBV29-1; TCRdb outputs TRBD1, but without DNA this stays unchecked. The germline V gene has CDR1 SQVTM and CDR2 ANQGSEA. CDR3 length equals 13 residues. The CDR3 here is CSVDGQDAETQYF.